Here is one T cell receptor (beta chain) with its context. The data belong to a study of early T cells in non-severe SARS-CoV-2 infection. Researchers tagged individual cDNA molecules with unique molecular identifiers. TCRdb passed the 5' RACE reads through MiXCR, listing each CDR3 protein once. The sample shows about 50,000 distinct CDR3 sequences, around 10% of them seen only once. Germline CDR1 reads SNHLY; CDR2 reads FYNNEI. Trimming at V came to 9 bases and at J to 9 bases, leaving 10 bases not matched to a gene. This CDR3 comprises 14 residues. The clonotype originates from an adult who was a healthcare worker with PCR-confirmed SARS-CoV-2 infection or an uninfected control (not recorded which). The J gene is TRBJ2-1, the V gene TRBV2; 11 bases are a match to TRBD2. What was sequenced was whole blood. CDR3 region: CASSRTSGFSEQFF. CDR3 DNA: TGTGCCAGTTCGAGGACTAGCGGGTTCAGTGAGCAGTTCTTC.